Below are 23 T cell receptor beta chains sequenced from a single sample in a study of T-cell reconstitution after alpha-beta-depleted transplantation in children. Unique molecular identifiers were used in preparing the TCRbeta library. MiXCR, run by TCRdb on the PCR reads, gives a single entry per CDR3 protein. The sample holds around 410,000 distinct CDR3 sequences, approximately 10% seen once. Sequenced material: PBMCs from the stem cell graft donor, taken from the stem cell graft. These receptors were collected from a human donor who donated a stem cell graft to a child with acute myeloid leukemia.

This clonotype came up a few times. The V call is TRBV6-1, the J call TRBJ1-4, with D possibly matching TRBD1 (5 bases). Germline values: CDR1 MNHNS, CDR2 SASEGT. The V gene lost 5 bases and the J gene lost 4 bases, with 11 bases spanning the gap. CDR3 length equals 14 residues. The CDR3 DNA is TGTGCCAGCAGTACGACAGTCGATAATGAAAAACTGTTTTTT. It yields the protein CASSTTVDNEKLFF.

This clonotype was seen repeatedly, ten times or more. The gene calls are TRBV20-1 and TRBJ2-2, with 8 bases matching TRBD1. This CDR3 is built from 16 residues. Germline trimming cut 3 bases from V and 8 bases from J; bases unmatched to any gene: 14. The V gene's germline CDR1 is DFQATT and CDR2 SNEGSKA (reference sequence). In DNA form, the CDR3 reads TGCAGTGCTAGGCCGTTGTTTGGACAGGGCTCTGGGGAGCTGTTTTTT. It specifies CSARPLFGQGSGELFF.

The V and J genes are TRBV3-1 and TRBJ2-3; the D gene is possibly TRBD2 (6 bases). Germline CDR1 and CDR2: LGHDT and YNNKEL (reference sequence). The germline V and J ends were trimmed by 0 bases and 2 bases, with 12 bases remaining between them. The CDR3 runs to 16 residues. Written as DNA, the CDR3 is TGTGCCAGCAGCCAAGAGGGGACTCGTCTCACAGATACGCAGTATTTT. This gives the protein CASSQEGTRLTDTQYF.

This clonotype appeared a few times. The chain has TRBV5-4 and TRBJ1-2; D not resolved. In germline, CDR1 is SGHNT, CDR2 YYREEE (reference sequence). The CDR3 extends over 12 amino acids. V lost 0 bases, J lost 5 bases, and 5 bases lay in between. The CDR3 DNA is TGTGCCAGCAGCTTGGACGAATATGGCTACACCTTC. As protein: CASSLDEYGYTF.

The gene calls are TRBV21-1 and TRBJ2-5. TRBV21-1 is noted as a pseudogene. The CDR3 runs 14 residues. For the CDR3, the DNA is TGTGCCAGCAGCAAAGCGGGTCTCCAAGAGACCCAGTACTTC. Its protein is CASSKAGLQETQYF.

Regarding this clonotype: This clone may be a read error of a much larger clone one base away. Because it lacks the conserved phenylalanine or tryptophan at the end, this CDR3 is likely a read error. CDR3 in amino acids: CSARPGIMAYNEQFL. CDR3 in DNA: TGCAGTGCTAGACCAGGGATTATGGCCTACAATGAGCAGTTCCTC. The chain carries TRBV20-1 and TRBJ2-1; perhaps TRBD1 as D (5 bases). Germline lookup yields CDR1 DFQATT and CDR2 SNEGSKA (reference sequence). This CDR3 is 15 amino acids long. V was shortened by 2 bases and J by 2 bases, with 13 bases between the two germline ends.

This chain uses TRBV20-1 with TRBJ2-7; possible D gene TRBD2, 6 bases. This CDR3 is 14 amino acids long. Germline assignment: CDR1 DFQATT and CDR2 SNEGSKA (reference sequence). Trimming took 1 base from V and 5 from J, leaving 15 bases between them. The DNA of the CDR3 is TGCAGTGCTAGAGGCGGACTACCAAGGCACGAGCAGTACTTC. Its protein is CSARGGLPRHEQYF.

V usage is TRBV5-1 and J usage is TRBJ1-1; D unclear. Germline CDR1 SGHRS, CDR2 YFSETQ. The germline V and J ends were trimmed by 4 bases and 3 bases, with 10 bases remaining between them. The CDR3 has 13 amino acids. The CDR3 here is CASSLVPDTEAFF. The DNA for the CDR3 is TGCGCCAGCAGCCTAGTTCCGGACACTGAAGCTTTCTTT.

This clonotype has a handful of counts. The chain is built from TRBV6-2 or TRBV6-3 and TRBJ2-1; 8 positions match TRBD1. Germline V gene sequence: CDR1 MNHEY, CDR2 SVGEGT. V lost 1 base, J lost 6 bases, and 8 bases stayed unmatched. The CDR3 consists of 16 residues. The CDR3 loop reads CASSYLTGTGLNEQFF. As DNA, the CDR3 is TGTGCCAGCAGTTACTTGACCGGGACAGGTCTCAATGAGCAGTTCTTC.

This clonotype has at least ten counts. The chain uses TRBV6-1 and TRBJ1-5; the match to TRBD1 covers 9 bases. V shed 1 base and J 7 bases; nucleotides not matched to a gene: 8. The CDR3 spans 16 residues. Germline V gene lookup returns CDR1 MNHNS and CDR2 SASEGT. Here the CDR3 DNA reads TGTGCCAGCAGTGAAGGTCGGGGACAGGGTAGACAGCCCCAGCATTTT. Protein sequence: CASSEGRGQGRQPQHF.

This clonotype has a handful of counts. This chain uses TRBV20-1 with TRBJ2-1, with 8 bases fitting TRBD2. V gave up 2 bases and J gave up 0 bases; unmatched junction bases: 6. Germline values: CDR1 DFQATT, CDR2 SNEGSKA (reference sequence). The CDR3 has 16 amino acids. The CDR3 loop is CSARYGLASSYNEQFF. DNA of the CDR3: TGCAGTGCTAGATATGGACTAGCTAGCTCCTACAATGAGCAGTTCTTC.

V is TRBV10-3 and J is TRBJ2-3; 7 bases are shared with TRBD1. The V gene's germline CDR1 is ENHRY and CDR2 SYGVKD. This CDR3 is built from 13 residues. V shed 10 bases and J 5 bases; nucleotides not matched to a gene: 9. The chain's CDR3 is CATLGQSEDTQYF. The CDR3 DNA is TGTGCCACCCTGGGACAGAGCGAAGATACGCAGTATTTT.

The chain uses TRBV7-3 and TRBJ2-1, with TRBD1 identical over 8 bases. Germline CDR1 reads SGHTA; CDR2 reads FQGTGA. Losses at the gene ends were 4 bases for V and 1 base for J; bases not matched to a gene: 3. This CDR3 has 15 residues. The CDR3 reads CASSSGQESYNEQFF. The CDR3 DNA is TGTGCCAGCAGCTCGGGACAGGAGTCCTACAATGAGCAGTTCTTC.

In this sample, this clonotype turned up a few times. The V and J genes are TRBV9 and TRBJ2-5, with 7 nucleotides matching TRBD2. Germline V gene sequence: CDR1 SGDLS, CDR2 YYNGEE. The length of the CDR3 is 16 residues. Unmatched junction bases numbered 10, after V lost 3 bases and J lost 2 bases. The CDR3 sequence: CASSGPTSAQQETQYF. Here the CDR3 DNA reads TGTGCCAGCAGCGGACCAACTAGCGCCCAACAAGAGACCCAGTACTTC.

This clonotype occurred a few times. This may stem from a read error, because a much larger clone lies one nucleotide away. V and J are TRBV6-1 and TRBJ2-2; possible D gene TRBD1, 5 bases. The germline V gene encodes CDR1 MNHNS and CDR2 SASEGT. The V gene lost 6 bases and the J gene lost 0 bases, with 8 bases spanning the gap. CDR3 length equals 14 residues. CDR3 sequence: CASSWTTNTGELFF. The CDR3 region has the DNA TGTGCCAGCAGCTGGACAACGAACACCGGGGAGCTGTTTTTT.

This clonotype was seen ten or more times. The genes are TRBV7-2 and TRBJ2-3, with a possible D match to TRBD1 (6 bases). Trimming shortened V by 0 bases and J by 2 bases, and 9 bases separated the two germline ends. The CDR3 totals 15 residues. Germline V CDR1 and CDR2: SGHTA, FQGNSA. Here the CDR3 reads CASSLAQGNTDTQYF. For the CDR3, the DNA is TGTGCCAGCAGCTTAGCACAGGGAAACACAGATACGCAGTATTTT.

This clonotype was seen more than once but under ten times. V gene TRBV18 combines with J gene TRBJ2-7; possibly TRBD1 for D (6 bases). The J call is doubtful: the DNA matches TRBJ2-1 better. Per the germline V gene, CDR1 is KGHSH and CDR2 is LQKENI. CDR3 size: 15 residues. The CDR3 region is CASSPGRLGAYEQFF. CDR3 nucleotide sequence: TGTGCCAGCTCACCCGGCCGCCTGGGGGCCTACGAGCAGTTCTTC.

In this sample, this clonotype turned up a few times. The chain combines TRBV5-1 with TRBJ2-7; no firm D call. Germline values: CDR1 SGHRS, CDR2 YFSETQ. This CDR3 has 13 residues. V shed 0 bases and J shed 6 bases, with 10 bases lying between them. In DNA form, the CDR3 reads TGCGCCAGCAGCTTGGGACCCGGTGGCGAGCAGTACTTC. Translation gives CASSLGPGGEQYF.

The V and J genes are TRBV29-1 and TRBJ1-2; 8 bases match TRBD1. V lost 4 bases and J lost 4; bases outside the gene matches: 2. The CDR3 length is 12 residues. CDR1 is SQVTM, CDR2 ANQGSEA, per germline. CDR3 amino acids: CSVGQGPYGYTF. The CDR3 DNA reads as TGCAGCGTTGGACAGGGGCCCTATGGCTACACCTTC. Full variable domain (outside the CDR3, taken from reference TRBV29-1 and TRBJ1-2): SAVISQKPSRDICQRGTSLTIQCQVDSQVTMMFWYRQQPGQSLTLIATANQGSEATYESGFVIDKFPISRPNLTFSTLTVSNMSPEDSSIYLCSVGQGPYGYTFGSGTRLTVV.

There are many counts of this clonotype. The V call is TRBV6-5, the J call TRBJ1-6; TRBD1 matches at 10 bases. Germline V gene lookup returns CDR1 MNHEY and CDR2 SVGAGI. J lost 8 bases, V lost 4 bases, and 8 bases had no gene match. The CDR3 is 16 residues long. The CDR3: CASSSNSGTGDSPLHF. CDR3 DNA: TGTGCCAGCAGTTCGAATTCCGGGACAGGGGATTCACCCCTCCACTTT.

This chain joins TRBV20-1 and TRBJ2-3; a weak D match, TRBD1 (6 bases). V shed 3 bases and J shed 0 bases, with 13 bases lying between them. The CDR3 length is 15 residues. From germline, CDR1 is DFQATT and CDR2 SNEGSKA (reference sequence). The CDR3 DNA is TGCAGTGCTAGGGACAACAGGGTTAGCACAGATACGCAGTATTTT. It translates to CSARDNRVSTDTQYF.

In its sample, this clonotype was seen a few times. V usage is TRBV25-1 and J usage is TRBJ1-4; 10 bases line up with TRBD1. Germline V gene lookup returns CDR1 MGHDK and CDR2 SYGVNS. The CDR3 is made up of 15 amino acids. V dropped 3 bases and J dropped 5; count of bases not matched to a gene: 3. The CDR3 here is CASSDWDRGNEKLFF. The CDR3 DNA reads TGTGCCAGCAGTGATTGGGACAGGGGAAATGAAAAACTGTTTTTT.

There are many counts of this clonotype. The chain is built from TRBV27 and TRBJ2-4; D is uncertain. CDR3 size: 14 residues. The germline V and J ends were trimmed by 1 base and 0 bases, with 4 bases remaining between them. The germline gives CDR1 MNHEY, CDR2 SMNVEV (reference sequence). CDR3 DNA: TGTGCCAGCAGTTTATTGGGAGCCAAAAACATTCAGTACTTC. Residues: CASSLLGAKNIQYF.